This TCR beta chain was recorded in a study of long-term antiretroviral therapy in people with HIV (dated by TCRdb to between 2021 and 2024). Regarding the study in general: Collection of the earliest samples took place about a decade ahead of the 2015 WHO recommendation for immediate ART, at a time when ART was typically delayed until CD4 counts fell. A retrospective serial study tested whether changes in peripheral blood TRB repertoire composition and diversity were associated with ART initiation and durable HIV suppression. From some 30 adults with confirmed HIV infection, the cohort provided under 200 cryopreserved PBMC samples, gathered serially across a mean of around 6 years (range 1-12). About two fifths of the roughly 30 participants with HIV were female. No cross-contamination during QIAcube processing was seen in test extractions of a monoclonal T-cell line run alongside around 34 polyclonal samples.

Summary of the overall study and its limitations: No data were available on ART adherence, viral resistance or therapy changes, limiting inferences about post-ART repertoire changes. ART initiation was associated with a significant increase in TRB diversity, but diversity stayed significantly below transplant donor controls even after long-term ART. Owing to limited PBMC availability, only the TCR beta chain was sequenced, without alpha chain pairing. CDR3 length ranges in HIV repertoires were narrower than in controls, and network structure suggested an antigen-experienced repertoire with only a slight naive shift after ART. Because pre-ART samples had limited cell numbers, unsorted PBMC were profiled rather than sorted CD4+ and CD8+ T cells. The samples were dated from about 2004 to 2018, and the ART regimens that were used may be less effective than current ART regimens. At every time point, the repertoire was dominated by expanded TRB clones first identified before ART initiation, although this dominance fluctuated and, in many PLHIV, declined after ART.

On this clone itself: The antigen this receptor binds is unknown. Base quality data are lacking; no much larger clone is found one base away.

The immunoSEQ hsTCRB v3.0 assay was used at survey level resolution to sequence the TRB variable region. The target sequencing depth for TRB was roughly 40,000-50,000 T-cell genomes per sample. Pooled TRB libraries were sequenced on an Illumina MiSeq with a v3 150-cycle kit. As for the authors' bioinformatics: Analysis of repertoires was carried out in R inside a reproducible Nextflow workflow spanning QC, data transformation and analysis. LymphoSeq2, an R package for AIRR-Seq data exploration, was used to implement custom analyses. Four samples that yielded fewer than 5000 total TRB sequences were excluded, so that approximately 200 HIV repertoires were analyzed. Among the roughly 190 retained HIV repertoires, some 60 were collected before ART initiation and approximately 130 were collected after ART initiation. Each repertoire was downsampled to 5000 TRB nucleotide sequences, and summary statistics were averaged across 100 downsampling iterations. TRB sequences were retained for analysis only if CDR3 regions of at least seven amino acids were present. Two measures captured diversity: a Shannon entropy-derived clonality score and the Gini coefficient. In the repertoire networks, any two of the top 5000 CDR3 amino acid sequences were connected whenever the two sequences differed by an edit distance of one. For TRB CDR3 amino acid sequences, GLIPH2 was used to predict antigen specificity groups and MHC restriction. Known CMV, EBV, HIV or tissue antigen associations were flagged by matching CDR3 amino acid sequences against VDJdb and McPAS-TCR. Pre-ART, post-ART and control groups were compared with Wilcoxon signed-rank tests and Holm-Bonferroni correction. TCRdb took this table from immuneACCESS and kept in-frame rearrangements with V and J called. Such tables lack part of the clones; where checked against another copy, unresolved V genes explain under half of the gap, and the rest is unexplained. V and J calls and clone size are given by that table; D and trimming were obtained from the DNA. The sample table holds roughly 12,000 clones, of which roughly 85% were seen once. Roughly 13% of the sample is in the top ten clones.

Participants were included only if at least one PBMC sample before ART initiation and at least two post-ART samples were available. Every participant with HIV received treatment in the United States of America. Before DNA extraction, cryopreserved samples containing about 0.95-10 million PBMC were thawed and washed. At the time of the earliest PBMC sample, participants with HIV were aged between roughly 23 and 60 years. Per participant, PBMC samples came from 1-4 timepoints prior to ART initiation and 2-8 timepoints following ART initiation, for a median of 7 samples. For every participant, serial HIV viral load, CD4+ T-cell count, ART history and demographic data were obtained. Using a Qiagen kit on a QIAcube, genomic DNA was extracted from unsorted PBMC, with samples processed in batches of 12. Sequences were derived from unsorted PBMCs, sampled 1.2 years after starting antiretroviral therapy. This clonotype was sampled from a man aged 35-49 years with HIV.

DNA sequence: TGCAGCGCAGTCGGGAGTTCCTACGAGCAGTACTTC. This yields the protein CSAVGSSYEQYF. The chain couples TRBV29-1 to TRBJ2-7; the D segment could be TRBD2, given 6 matching bases. Looking up the germline V gene yields CDR1 SQVTM and CDR2 ANQGSEA. Trimming removed 7 bases from V and 1 base from J, leaving 11 bases between the germline ends. The CDR3, from cysteine to phenylalanine, totals 12 residues. The read is trimmed to its CDR3 DNA, 36 bases read in frame from base 1.